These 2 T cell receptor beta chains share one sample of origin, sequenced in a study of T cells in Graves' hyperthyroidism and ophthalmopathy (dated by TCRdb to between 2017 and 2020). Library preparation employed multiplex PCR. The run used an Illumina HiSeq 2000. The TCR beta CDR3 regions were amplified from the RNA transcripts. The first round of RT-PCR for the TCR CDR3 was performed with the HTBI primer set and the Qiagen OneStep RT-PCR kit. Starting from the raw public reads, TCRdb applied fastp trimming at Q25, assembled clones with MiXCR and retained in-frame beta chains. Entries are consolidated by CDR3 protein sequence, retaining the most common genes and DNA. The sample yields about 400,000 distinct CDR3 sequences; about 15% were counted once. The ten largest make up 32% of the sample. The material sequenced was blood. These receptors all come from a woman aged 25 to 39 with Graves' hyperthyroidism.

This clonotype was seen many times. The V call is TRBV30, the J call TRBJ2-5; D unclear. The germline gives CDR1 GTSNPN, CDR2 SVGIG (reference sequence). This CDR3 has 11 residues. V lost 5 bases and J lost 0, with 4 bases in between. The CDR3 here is CAWGDQETQYF. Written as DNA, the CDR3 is TGTGCCTGGGGAGACCAAGAGACCCAGTACTTC.

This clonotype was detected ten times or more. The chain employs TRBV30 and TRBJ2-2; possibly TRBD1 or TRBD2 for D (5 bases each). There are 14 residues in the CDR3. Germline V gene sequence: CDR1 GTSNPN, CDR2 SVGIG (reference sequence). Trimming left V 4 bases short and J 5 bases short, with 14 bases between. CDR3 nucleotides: TGTGCCTGGACGCAGGGCCCGGGGACCGGGGAGCTGTTTTTT. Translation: CAWTQGPGTGELFF.